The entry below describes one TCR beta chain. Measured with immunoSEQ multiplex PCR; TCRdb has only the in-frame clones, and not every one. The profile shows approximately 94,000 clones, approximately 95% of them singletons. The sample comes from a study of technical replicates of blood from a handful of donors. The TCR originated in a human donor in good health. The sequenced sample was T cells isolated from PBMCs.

The CDR3 protein is CASSLGPGQTQETQYF. The DNA for the CDR3 is TGTGCCAGCAGCCTCGGACCGGGACAGACTCAAGAGACCCAGTACTTC. The rearrangement joins TRBV6-6 to TRBJ2-5; TRBD1 matches 7 bases. V was clipped by 6 bases and J by 2 bases; unmatched bases: 12. Germline CDR1 reads MNHNY; CDR2 reads SVGAGI (reference sequence). This CDR3 comprises 16 residues.